This record looks at one T cell receptor beta chain sequence and its context. The data stem from a study of cytomegalovirus exposure and HLA in healthy donors. Study-level background: Of 350 to 400 genotyped donors, around 86% grouped in the Caucasian-associated ancestry cluster.

Among the donors, all were healthy bone marrow donors. Unrecorded immune exposure was likely among donors, who were nominally healthy when sampled. The PCR was carried out with 60 Vbeta primers and 13 Jbeta primers. Assay: immunoSEQ multiplex PCR; the TCRdb copy retains only in-frame clones and omits some. The sample lists approximately 150,000 clones; about 83% were seen once. V lost 7 bases and J 1 base, leaving 13 bases between the germline ends. CDR3 size: 14 residues. Germline CDR1 is MNHNS and CDR2 is SASEGT. The specimen sequenced was PBMCs. The J gene is TRBJ1-1, the V gene TRBV6-1, with unresolved D. The sequence came from a woman aged 25 to 39 in good health and CMV-seronegative. CDR3 bases: TGTGCCAGCAAGAATTCGGTACGGAACACTGAAGCTTTCTTT. It codes for CASKNSVRNTEAFF.